Following are 5 T cell receptor beta chains from one sample sequenced in a study of shared clonotypes between healthy human individuals. Naivety among CD8 cells was defined by CD45RO negativity and positive CCR7 selection, thereby excluding terminally differentiated effector memory CD45RA+ cells. The table came from immunoSEQ multiplex PCR; TCRdb's copy has only in-frame clones and leaves some out. The sample lists roughly 650,000 clones; about 96% were seen once. The sequenced sample consisted of naive CD8+ T cells sorted from blood. These TCRs come from a woman aged 25 to 39 in good health.

About this clone itself: This sample also contains other DNA sequences that code for the same CDR3. The chain has TRBV7-9 and TRBJ2-7; D call uncertain. This CDR3 spans 13 amino acids. Per germline, CDR1 SEHNR and CDR2 FQNEAQ (reference sequence). Trimming shortened V by 2 bases and J by 3 bases, and 8 bases separated the two germline ends. CDR3 sequence: CASSLTENYEQYF. The CDR3 DNA is TGTGCCAGCAGCTTAACAGAAAACTACGAGCAGTACTTC.

This clone was picked up one time. The chain employs TRBV5-4 and TRBJ1-2; D is unclear. This CDR3 has 13 amino acids. Germline V gene lookup returns CDR1 SGHNT and CDR2 YYREEE (reference sequence). V lost 1 base, J lost 7 bases, and 11 bases lay in between. The CDR3 loop reads CASSLTESGGYTF. The CDR3 DNA reads TGTGCCAGCAGCTTGACCGAGAGTGGTGGCTACACCTTC.

The DNA of the CDR3 is TGTGCCAGCAGCTTAGGTCCCGGGACCCCTAATGAAAAACTGTTTTTT. Translation gives CASSLGPGTPNEKLFF. The V and J genes are TRBV11-2 and TRBJ1-4, with a tentative D call TRBD1 (5 bases). Germline-derived CDR1 and CDR2 are SGHAT and FQNNGV. V shed 1 base and J shed 3 bases, with 12 bases lying between them. The CDR3 extends over 16 amino acids.

This chain uses TRBV9 with TRBJ2-5; D uncertain. Trimming cost V 3 bases and J 4 bases, with 10 bases left between them. Looked up from germline, CDR1 is SGDLS and CDR2 is YYNGEE. This CDR3 region has 13 residues. CDR3 protein: CASSAPPGETQYF. DNA of the CDR3: TGTGCCAGCAGCGCCCCCCCCGGAGAGACCCAGTACTTC. The full variable domain, its missing parts supplied by reference TRBV9 and TRBJ2-5, is DSGVTQTPKHLITATGQRVTLRCSPRSGDLSVYWYQQSLDQGLQFLIQYYNGEERAKGNILERFSAQQFPDLHSELNLSSLELGDSALYFCASSAPPGETQYFGPGTRLLVL.

The CDR3 coding sequence is TGTGCCAGCCTACAGGGCGCCTACGAGCAGTACTTC. Protein sequence: CASLQGAYEQYF. This sequence joins TRBV2 and TRBJ2-7; D possibly corresponds to TRBD1 (6 bases). V was shortened by 8 bases and J by 2 bases, with 10 bases between the two germline ends. Germline assignment: CDR1 SNHLY and CDR2 FYNNEI. This CDR3 has 12 residues.